The rows below give T cell receptor beta chains drawn from one sample of a study of shared clonotypes between healthy human individuals. Sequenced by immunoSEQ multiplex PCR; TCRdb stores in-frame clones only, minus some. Found here are under 850,000 clones, around 77% of them singletons; the top ten hold under 2%. The source material was memory CD4+ T cells sorted from blood. These receptors originate from a woman younger than 45 in good health. CDR3s leave out the opening cysteine and the closing phenylalanine or tryptophan. The order of the fields is J gene, V gene, CDR3 protein.

J: TRBJ2-3
V: TRBV6-5
CDR3: AVASGTDTQY

J: TRBJ2-3
V: TRBV12-5
CDR3: ASVRDLTDTQY

J: TRBJ2-1
V: TRBV19
CDR3: ASSMAGIYNEQF

J: TRBJ2-3
V: TRBV6-1
CDR3: ATLERGRTDTQY

J: TRBJ2-6
V: TRBV5-6
CDR3: ASSLTGIPGANVLT

J: TRBJ2-1
V: TRBV19
CDR3: ASSPTYNEQF

J: TRBJ1-1
V: TRBV2
CDR3: ASRGGIEAF

J: TRBJ1-3
V: TRBV28
CDR3: ASSQEPGTGGNTIY

J: TRBJ2-3
V: TRBV2
CDR3: ASSEEAGGVDTQY

J: TRBJ2-1
V: TRBV11-2
CDR3: ASSLDPGGTEQF

J: TRBJ1-1
V: TRBV2
CDR3: ASSERAPGDTEAF

J: TRBJ2-5
V: TRBV18
CDR3: ASSPPDQETQY

J: TRBJ2-2
V: TRBV7-9
CDR3: ASSLDTGELF

J: TRBJ1-1
V: TRBV6-1
CDR3: ASSEVAFVNTEAF

J: TRBJ2-1
V: TRBV18
CDR3: ASSPRQGAVEQF

J: TRBJ1-1
V: TRBV10-1
CDR3: ASSEFRGGNTEAF

J: TRBJ2-5
V: TRBV6-1
CDR3: ASSEGISDSRFY

J: TRBJ1-5
V: TRBV7-2
CDR3: ASSLGQNNQPQH